This TCR beta chain was recovered during a study of blood T cell repertoires in COVID-19. As originally analysed: Amplification from reference gene primers served as the basis for estimated nucleated cell counts. Method: immunoSEQ multiplex PCR; TCRdb's copy keeps in-frame clones and lacks some. Clonal size and the V and J genes are those of that table, whereas D and trimming came from the DNA. Altogether about 18,000 clones are present, approximately 90% being singletons, with the ten largest covering about 16%. CDR1 is SGHTA, CDR2 FQGNSA, per germline. The CDR3 spans 13 residues. V shed 4 bases and J shed 3 bases, with 9 bases lying between them.

The sample was peripheral blood. The clonotype was recovered from a human donor in a cohort sampled during active COVID-19. The chain uses TRBV7-2 and TRBJ1-2; TRBD1 might be the D (6 bases). CDR3 in DNA: TGTGCCAGCAGCTCCCCAGGGGACTATGGCTACACCTTC. Protein sequence: CASSSPGDYGYTF. Using reference TRBV7-2 and TRBJ1-2 for the parts outside the CDR3, the full variable domain is GAGVSQSPSNKVTEKGKDVELRCDPISGHTALYWYRQSLGQGLEFLIYFQGNSAPDKSGLPSDRFSAERTGGSVSTLTIQRTQQEDSAVYLCASSSPGDYGYTFGSGTRLTVV.